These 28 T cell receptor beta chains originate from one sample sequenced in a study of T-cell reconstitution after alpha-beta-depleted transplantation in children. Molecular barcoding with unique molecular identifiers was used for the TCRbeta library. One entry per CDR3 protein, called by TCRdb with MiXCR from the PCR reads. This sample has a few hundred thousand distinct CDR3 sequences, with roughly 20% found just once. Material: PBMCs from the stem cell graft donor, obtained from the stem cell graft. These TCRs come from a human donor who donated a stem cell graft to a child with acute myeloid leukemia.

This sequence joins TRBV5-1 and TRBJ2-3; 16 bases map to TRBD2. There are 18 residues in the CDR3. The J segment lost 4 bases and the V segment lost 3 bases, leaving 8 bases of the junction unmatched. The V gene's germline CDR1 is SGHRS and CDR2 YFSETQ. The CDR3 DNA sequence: TGCGCCAGCAGCTCCGGGACTAGCGGGAGGGCCGTGGCAGATACGCAGTATTTT. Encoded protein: CASSSGTSGRAVADTQYF. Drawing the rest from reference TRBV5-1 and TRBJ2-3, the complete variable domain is KAGVTQTPRYLIKTRGQQVTLSCSPISGHRSVSWYQQTPGQGLQFLFEYFSETQRNKGNFPGRFSGRQFSNSRSEMNVSTLELGDSALYLCASSSGTSGRAVADTQYFGPGTRLTVL.

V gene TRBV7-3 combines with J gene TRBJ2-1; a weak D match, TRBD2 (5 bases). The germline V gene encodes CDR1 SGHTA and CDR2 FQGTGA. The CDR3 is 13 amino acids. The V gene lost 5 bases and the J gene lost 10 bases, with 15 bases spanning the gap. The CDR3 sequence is CASSPSLVMEQFF. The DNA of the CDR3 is TGTGCCAGCAGCCCTAGCCTGGTAATGGAGCAGTTCTTC.

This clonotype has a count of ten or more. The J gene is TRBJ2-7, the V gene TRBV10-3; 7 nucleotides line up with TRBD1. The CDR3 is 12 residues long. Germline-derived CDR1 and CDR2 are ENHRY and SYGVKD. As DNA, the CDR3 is TGTGCGGCCGGGACAGTATCTTACGAGCAGTACTTC. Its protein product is CAAGTVSYEQYF.

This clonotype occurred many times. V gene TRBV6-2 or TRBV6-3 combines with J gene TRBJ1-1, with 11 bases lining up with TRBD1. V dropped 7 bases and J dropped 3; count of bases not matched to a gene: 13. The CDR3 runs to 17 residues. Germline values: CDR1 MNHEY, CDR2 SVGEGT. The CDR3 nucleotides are TGTGCCAGCACTACCCCCGGACCGGGACAGGGGGACACTGAAGCTTTCTTT. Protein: CASTTPGPGQGDTEAFF.

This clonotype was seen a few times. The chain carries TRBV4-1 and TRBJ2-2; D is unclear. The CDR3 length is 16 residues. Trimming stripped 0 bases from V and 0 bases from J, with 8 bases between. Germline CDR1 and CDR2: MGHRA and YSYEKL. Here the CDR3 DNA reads TGCGCCAGCAGCCAAGAAGGTACCCCGAACACCGGGGAGCTGTTTTTT. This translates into CASSQEGTPNTGELFF.

CDR3 coding DNA: TGTGCCAGCAGTTTTTCCCCGGGACTAGCGAGCACAGATACGCAGTATTTT. This translates into CASSFSPGLASTDTQYF. The V and J genes are TRBV12-3 or TRBV12-4 and TRBJ2-3; 10 nucleotides match TRBD2. This CDR3 is built from 17 residues. With 3 bases clipped from V and 0 bases from J, the junction kept 6 bases outside the gene matches.

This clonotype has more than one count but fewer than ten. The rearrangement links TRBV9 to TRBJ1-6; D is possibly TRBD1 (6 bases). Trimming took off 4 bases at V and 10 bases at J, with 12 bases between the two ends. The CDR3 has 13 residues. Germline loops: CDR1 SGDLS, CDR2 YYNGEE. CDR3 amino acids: CASSFNRESPLHF. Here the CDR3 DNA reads TGTGCCAGCAGCTTTAACAGGGAGTCACCCCTCCACTTT.

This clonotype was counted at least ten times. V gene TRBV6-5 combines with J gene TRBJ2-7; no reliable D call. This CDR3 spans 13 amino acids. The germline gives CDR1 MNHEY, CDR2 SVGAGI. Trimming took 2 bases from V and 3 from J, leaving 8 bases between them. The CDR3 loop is CASSYPRIYEQYF. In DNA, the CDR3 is TGTGCCAGCAGTTACCCACGGATCTACGAGCAGTACTTC.

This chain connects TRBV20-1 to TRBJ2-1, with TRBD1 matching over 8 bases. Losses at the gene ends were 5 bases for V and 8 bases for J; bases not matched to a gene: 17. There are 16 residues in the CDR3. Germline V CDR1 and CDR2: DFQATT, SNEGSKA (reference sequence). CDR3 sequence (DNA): TGCAGTGCTCAAGATTATCTCGGGACAGGTTTTGATGAGCAGTTCTTC. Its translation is CSAQDYLGTGFDEQFF.

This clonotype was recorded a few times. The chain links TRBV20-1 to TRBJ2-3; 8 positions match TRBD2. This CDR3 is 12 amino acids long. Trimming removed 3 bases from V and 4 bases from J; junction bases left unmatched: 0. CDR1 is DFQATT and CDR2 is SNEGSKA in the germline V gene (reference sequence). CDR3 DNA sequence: TGCAGTGCTAGGCGGGGGGCAGATACGCAGTATTTT. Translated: CSARRGADTQYF.

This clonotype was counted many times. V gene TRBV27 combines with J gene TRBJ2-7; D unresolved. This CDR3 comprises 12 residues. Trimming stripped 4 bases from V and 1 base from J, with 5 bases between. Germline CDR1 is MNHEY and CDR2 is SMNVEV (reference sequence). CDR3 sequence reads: CASSSLSYEQYF. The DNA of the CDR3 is TGTGCCAGCAGTTCCCTTTCCTACGAGCAGTACTTC.

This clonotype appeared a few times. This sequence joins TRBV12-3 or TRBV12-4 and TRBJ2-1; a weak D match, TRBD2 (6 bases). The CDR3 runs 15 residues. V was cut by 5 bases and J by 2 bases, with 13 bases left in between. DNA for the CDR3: TGTGCCAGCAGTCCCGGGGGTAGCGCCTACAATGAGCAGTTCTTC. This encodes CASSPGGSAYNEQFF.

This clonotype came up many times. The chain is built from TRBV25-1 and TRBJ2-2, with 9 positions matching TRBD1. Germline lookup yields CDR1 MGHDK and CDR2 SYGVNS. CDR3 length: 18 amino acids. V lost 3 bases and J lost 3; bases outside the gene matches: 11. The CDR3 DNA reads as TGTGCCAGCAGTGAGCCCGACCCGGACAGGGGATACACCGGGGAGCTGTTTTTT. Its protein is CASSEPDPDRGYTGELFF.

CDR3 DNA sequence: TGTGCCAGCAGCTCACTAGCGGGAGGCATGAACACCGGGGAGCTGTTTTTT. Residues: CASSSLAGGMNTGELFF. The rearrangement joins TRBV7-6 to TRBJ2-2, with 12 bases aligning to TRBD2. Germline assignment: CDR1 SGHVS and CDR2 FNYEAQ. Trimming removed 4 bases from V and 1 base from J; junction bases left unmatched: 4. The CDR3 runs to 17 residues.

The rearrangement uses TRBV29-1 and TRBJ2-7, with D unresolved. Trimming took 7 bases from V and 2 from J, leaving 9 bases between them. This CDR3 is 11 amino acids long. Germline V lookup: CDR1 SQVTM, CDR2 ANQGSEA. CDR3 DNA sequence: TGCAGCGCTTCCAGAACCTACGAGCAGTACTTC. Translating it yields CSASRTYEQYF.

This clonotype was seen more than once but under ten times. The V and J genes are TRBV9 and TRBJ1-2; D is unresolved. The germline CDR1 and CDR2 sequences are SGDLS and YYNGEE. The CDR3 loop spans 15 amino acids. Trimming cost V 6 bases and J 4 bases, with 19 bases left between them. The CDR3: CASNSYPRRTYGYTF. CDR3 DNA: TGTGCCAGCAACTCGTATCCGCGCAGAACCTATGGCTACACCTTC.

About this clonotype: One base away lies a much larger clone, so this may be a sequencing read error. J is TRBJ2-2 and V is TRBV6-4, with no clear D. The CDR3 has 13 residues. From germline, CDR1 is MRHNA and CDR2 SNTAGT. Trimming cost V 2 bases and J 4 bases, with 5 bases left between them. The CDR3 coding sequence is TGTGCCAGCAGTGACAGGGCCACCGGGGAGCTGTTTTTT. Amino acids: CASSDRATGELFF.

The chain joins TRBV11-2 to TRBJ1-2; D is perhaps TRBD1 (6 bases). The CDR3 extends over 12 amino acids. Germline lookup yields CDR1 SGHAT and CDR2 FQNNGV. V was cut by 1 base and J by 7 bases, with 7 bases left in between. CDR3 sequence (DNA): TGTGCCAGCAGCTTAGGGGGGCCTGGCTACACCTTC. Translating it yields CASSLGGPGYTF.

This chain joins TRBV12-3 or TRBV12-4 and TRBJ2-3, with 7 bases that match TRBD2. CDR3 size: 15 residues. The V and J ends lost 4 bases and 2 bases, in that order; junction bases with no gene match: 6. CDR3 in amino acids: CASSSSGGPTDTQYF. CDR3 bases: TGTGCCAGCAGTTCTAGCGGTGGGCCCACAGATACGCAGTATTTT.

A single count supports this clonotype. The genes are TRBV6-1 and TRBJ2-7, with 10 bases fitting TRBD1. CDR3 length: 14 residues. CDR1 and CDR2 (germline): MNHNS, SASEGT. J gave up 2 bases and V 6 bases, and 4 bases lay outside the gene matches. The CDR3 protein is CASSGTGETYEQYF. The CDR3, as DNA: TGTGCCAGCAGCGGGACAGGGGAAACCTACGAGCAGTACTTC.

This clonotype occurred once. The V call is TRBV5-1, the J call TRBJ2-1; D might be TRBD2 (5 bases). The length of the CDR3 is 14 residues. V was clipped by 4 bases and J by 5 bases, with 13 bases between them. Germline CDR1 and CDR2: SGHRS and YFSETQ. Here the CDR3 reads CASSIFTRNNEQFF. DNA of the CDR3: TGCGCCAGCAGCATATTCACTAGAAACAATGAGCAGTTCTTC.

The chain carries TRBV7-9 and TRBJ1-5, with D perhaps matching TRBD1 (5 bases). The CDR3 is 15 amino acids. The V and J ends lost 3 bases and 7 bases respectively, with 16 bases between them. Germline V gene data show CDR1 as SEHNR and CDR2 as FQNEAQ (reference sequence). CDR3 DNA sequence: TGTGCCAGCAGCTTCGCAGGGACTCTAGGGCAGCCCCAGCATTTT. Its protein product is CASSFAGTLGQPQHF.

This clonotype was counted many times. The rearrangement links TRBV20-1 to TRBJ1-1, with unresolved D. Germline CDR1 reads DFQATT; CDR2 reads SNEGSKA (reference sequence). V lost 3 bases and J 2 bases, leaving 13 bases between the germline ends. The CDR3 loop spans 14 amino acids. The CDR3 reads CSASVFRPNTEAFF. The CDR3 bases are TGCAGTGCTAGTGTTTTCCGCCCAAACACTGAAGCTTTCTTT.

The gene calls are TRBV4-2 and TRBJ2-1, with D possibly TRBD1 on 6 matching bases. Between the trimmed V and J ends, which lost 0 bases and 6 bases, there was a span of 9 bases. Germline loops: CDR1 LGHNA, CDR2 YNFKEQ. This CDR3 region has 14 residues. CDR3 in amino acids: CASSQDPGANEQFF. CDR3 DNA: TGTGCCAGCAGCCAAGATCCAGGGGCCAATGAGCAGTTCTTC.

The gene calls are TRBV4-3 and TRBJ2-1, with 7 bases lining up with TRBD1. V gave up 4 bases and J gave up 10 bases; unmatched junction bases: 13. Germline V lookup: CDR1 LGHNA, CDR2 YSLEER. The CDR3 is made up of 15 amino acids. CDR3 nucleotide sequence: TGCGCCAGCAGCCCGAATCCGACAGGGTCGGGCGAGCAGTTCTTC. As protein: CASSPNPTGSGEQFF.

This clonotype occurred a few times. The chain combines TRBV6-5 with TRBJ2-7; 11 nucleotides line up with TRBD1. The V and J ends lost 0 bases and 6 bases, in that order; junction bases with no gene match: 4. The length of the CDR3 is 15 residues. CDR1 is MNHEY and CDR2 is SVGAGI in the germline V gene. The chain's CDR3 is CASSYSGQGVGEQYF. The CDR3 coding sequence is TGTGCCAGCAGTTACTCGGGACAGGGGGTGGGCGAGCAGTACTTC.

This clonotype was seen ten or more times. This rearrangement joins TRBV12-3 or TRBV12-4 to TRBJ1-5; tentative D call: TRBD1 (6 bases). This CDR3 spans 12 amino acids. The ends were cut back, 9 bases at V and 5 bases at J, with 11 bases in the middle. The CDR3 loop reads CASRTADQPQHF. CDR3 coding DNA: TGTGCCAGTAGGACAGCCGATCAGCCCCAGCATTTT.

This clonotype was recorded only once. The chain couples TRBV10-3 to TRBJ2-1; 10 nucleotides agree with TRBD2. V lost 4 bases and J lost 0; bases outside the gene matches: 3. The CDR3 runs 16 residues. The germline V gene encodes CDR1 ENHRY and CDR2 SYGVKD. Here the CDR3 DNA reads TGTGCCATCAGTGTAGCGGGAGGAAGCTCCTACAATGAGCAGTTCTTC. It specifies CAISVAGGSSYNEQFF.